The 2 T cell receptor beta chains presented below share a single source sample, sequenced in a study of T cell responses to AZD1222 COVID-19 vaccine (dated by TCRdb to the early 2020s). Libraries were constructed by the immunoSEQ multiplex PCR assay. Here the immuneACCESS table is served through TCRdb, limited to in-frame sequences with V and J called. Missing clones are a known gap in these copies; in checked studies unresolved V genes cover under half, and the rest lacks a known reason. The sample table records approximately 160,000 clones; about 91% of these occur just once. The ten largest clones take up 1% to 1.4% of the sample. The intended sense of this specimen's time point label: about 28 days (+/-7) after the second vaccine dose. The input for sequencing was peripheral blood, taken 28 days after the second AZD1222 dose. The receptors originated from an adult who received the AZD1222 COVID-19 vaccine.

This clone occurred once. This rearrangement joins TRBV6-2 or TRBV6-3 to TRBJ1-6; D is unresolved. V gave up 2 bases and J gave up 9 bases, with 5 bases separating them. The CDR3 totals 12 residues. CDR1 and CDR2 (germline): MNHEY, SVGEGT. The CDR3 nucleotides read TGTGCCAGCAGTTACAAATTTTCACCCCTCCACTTT. Translated, it gives CASSYKFSPLHF.

V usage is TRBV9 and J usage is TRBJ1-1; 10 bases align to TRBD1. The CDR3 consists of 12 residues. V lost 8 bases and J lost 7; bases outside the gene matches: 5. Germline values: CDR1 SGDLS, CDR2 YYNGEE. The CDR3 bases are TGTGCCAGTGGGACAGGGGAGGGTGAAGCTTTCTTT. Protein: CASGTGEGEAFF.